These 15 T cell receptor beta chains were sequenced from one sample in a study of tumor and adjacent non-tumor tissue in lung cancer listed by TCRdb under 2018. RNA was isolated from bulk unsorted tissue, and RNA quality was assessed with a NanoDrop ND-1000 and an Agilent 2100. Preparation of the library involved multiplex PCR. Sequencing relied on an Illumina HiSeq 2500. TCRbeta libraries were constructed through three rounds of nested PCR with primers (Table S4) according to protocols modified from ARM-PCR. Clones were called with MiXCR by TCRdb after fastp trimmed the public reads at Q25, and only in-frame beta chains were retained. Entries are consolidated by CDR3 protein sequence, retaining the most common genes and DNA. This sample gives around 99,000 distinct CDR3 sequences in total; 60% to 80% of them show up just once. Clones ranked in the top ten supply 30% to 45% of the sample. Sequenced sample: lung tumor tissue. These receptors came from a woman aged 60-75 years with non-small cell lung cancer.

This rearrangement joins TRBV6-1 to TRBJ2-5; 7 nucleotides agree with TRBD2. V lost 10 bases to trimming and J lost 8 bases; unmatched junction nucleotides: 16. Germline assignment: CDR1 MNHNS and CDR2 SASEGT. This CDR3 spans 14 amino acids. CDR3 in amino acids: CAISVPQGGDTQYF. DNA of the CDR3: TGTGCCATCAGCGTCCCGCAGGGAGGGGATACCCAGTACTTC.

This clonotype occurred a few times. The junction departs from the called germline gene at one end, perhaps through a read error. This chain uses TRBV6-6 with TRBJ2-3, with D unresolved. The V gene's germline CDR1 is MNHNY and CDR2 SVGAGI (reference sequence). The CDR3 extends over 14 amino acids. CDR3 region: CASRAPGDTDAQYF. CDR3 coding DNA: TGTGCCAGTAGGGCACCGGGCGACACAGATGCGCAGTATTTT.

The V call is TRBV5-1, the J call TRBJ1-1, with D unresolved. V was cut by 0 bases and J by 0 bases, with 9 bases left in between. There are 15 residues in the CDR3. Germline-derived CDR1 and CDR2 are SGHRS and YFSETQ. DNA of the CDR3: TGCGCCAGCAGCTTGGCCGAACAAATGAACACTGAAGCTTTCTTT. This codes for CASSLAEQMNTEAFF.

This clonotype has just a few counts. The genes are TRBV28 and TRBJ1-6; 9 bases align to TRBD1. The CDR3 length is 15 residues. CDR1 is MDHEN and CDR2 is SYDVKM in the germline V gene. V shed 3 bases and J 14 bases; nucleotides not matched to a gene: 11. CDR3: CASSLVGQGWRTLHF. The CDR3 coding sequence is TGTGCCAGCAGTTTGGTAGGACAGGGGTGGAGGACCCTCCACTTT.

Points on this clonotype: A junction boundary mismatches the germline segment, possibly from a read error. The chain recombines TRBV5-1 with TRBJ2-3; D is perhaps TRBD2 (6 bases). The CDR3 runs 16 residues. Germline V gives CDR1 SGHRS, CDR2 YFSETQ. CDR3 protein: CASSFGIAEVTDTQYF. The CDR3 DNA sequence: TGTGCCAGCAGCTTTGGGATAGCGGAAGTCACAGATACGCAGTATTTT.

The table lists this clonotype with a count of one. This CDR3 fails to terminate in the conserved phenylalanine or tryptophan, so it likely reflects a read error. The chain links TRBV11-3 to TRBJ1-1; D unclear. CDR1 is SGHNT and CDR2 is YENEEA in the germline V gene. The CDR3 has 18 amino acids. The CDR3 is CASSLIGPPGRMNIEAFI. The CDR3 DNA sequence: TGTGCCAGCAGCTTAATTGGGCCGCCAGGACGGATGAACATTGAAGCTTTCATT.

With respect to this clonotype: Mismatch with germline at one junction end may stem from a read error. The rearrangement joins TRBV29-1 to TRBJ2-3; D possibly corresponds to TRBD2 (5 bases). The CDR3 length is 12 residues. Germline assignment: CDR1 SQVTM and CDR2 ANQGSEA. DNA for the CDR3: TGCAGCCTTAGGGAGTTCACAGATACACAGTATTTT. This gives the protein CSLREFTDTQYF.

With regard to this clonotype: A much larger clone lies one base from this, so it may be a read error. This rearrangement joins TRBV20-1 to TRBJ2-7; D possibly uses TRBD1 or TRBD2 (6 bases each). Per the germline V gene, CDR1 is DFQATT and CDR2 is SNEGSKA (reference sequence). The CDR3 is 12 residues long. The CDR3 loop reads CSDRRGAYEQYF. The CDR3, as DNA: TGCAGTGATAGAAGGGGGGCCTACGAGCAGTACTTC.

Note on this clonotype: This clone may be a read error of a much larger clone one base away. This chain uses TRBV28 with TRBJ1-1; D is possibly TRBD1 (5 bases). CDR1 is MDHEN, CDR2 SYDVKM, per germline. The CDR3 runs to 14 residues. The DNA of the CDR3 is TGTGCCAGCAGTGTAGGGGCGGATAACACTGGAGCTTTCTTT. Its protein is CASSVGADNTGAFF.

Concerning this clonotype: This could be a read error, since a much larger clone is one nucleotide away. The chain links TRBV12-3 or TRBV12-4 to TRBJ1-6; TRBD1 is a possible D gene (6 bases). Trimming removed 3 bases at V and 10 bases at J, with 28 bases between. The CDR3 contains 19 residues. CDR3 sequence: CASSFQCSTDPGEGSPLHF. The DNA for the CDR3 is TGTGCCAGCAGTTTTCAATGCTCGACCGACCCAGGGGAAGGGTCACCCCTCCACTTT.

The genes are TRBV28 and TRBJ2-7, with D tentatively TRBD1 (6 bases). Germline CDR1 MDHEN, CDR2 SYDVKM. V lost 8 bases and J 1 base, leaving 15 bases between the germline ends. The CDR3 covers 14 residues. The CDR3, as DNA: TGTGCCAGCCAAACAGGGTCCTCATCCTACGAGCAGTACTTC. Encoded protein: CASQTGSSSYEQYF.

Regarding this clonotype: The junction does not match germline at one end; this may be a read error. The chain combines TRBV11-2 with TRBJ1-1; D call uncertain. The CDR3 totals 14 residues. From germline, CDR1 is SGHAT and CDR2 FQNNGV. Here the CDR3 DNA reads TGTGCCAGCAGCTTAGATCCTGGCGTGTACACTAGCTTTTTT. Translating gives CASSLDPGVYTSFF. The variable domain in full, with the rest retrieved from reference TRBV11-2 and TRBJ1-1, is EAGVAQSPRYKIIEKRQSVAFWCNPISGHATLYWYQQILGQGPKLLIQFQNNGVVDDSQLPKDRFSAERLKGVDSTLKIQPAKLEDSAVYLCASSLDPGVYTSFFGQGTRLTVV.

The chain joins TRBV5-1 to TRBJ2-2; 7 bases agree with TRBD1. From germline, CDR1 is SGHRS and CDR2 YFSETQ. V was pared by 2 bases and J by 6 bases, with 10 bases of the junction left unmatched. This CDR3 region has 16 residues. In DNA form, the CDR3 reads TGCGCCAGCAGCTTTTCCTGGCAAGGGGGCTCCGGGGAGCTGTTTTTT. This gives the protein CASSFSWQGGSGELFF.

This clonotype has only a few counts. This chain joins TRBV7-8 and TRBJ2-2; D not resolved. V dropped 3 bases and J dropped 5 bases, with 1 base sitting between them. In germline, CDR1 is SGHVS, CDR2 FQNEAQ. The CDR3 runs to 11 residues. CDR3 coding DNA: TGTGCCAGCAGCTTTACCGGGGAGCTGTTTTTT. Translated, it gives CASSFTGELFF.

Note on this clonotype: A junction end diverges from the germline sequence, so it may reflect a read error. CDR3 in DNA: TGCAGTGCAGGCGGGGGGAGACGGGACGAGCAATACTTC. The encoded protein is CSAGGGRRDEQYF. This chain uses TRBV20-1 with TRBJ2-7; 8 nucleotides agree with TRBD2. The CDR3 runs 13 residues. Germline V gene data show CDR1 as DFQATT and CDR2 as SNEGSKA (reference sequence).